The 31 T cell receptor beta chains listed next were all sequenced from one sample in a study of glioma-infiltrating T cells. TCR alpha and beta CDR3 regions were amplified from RNA using iRepertoire nested multiplex PCR. TCRdb re-analysed the multiplex PCR reads in MiXCR, keeping a single row per CDR3 protein. The sample records a few hundred thousand distinct CDR3 sequences, about 40% being singletons. The sample was glioma tissue, nonneoplastic brain tissue, or PBMCs (not recorded which). These receptors originate from a human donor with low-grade glioma or glioblastoma, undergoing nonglioma brain surgery, or in good health (not recorded which).

This clonotype was seen at least ten times. The chain combines TRBV28 with TRBJ2-5; D not certain. The germline V gene has CDR1 MDHEN and CDR2 SYDVKM. CDR3 length: 11 residues. The germline V and J ends were trimmed by 5 bases and 5 bases, with 6 bases remaining between them. CDR3: CASSMWETQYF. CDR3 nucleotides: TGTGCCAGCAGTATGTGGGAGACCCAGTACTTC. The full variable domain, in which reference TRBV28 and TRBJ2-5 provide the parts outside the CDR3, is DVKVTQSSRYLVKRTGEKVFLECVQDMDHENMFWYRQDPGLGLRLIYFSYDVKMKEKGDIPEGYSVSREKKERFSLILESASTNQTSMYLCASSMWETQYFGPGTRLLVL.

On this clonotype: Because the CDR3 is missing its conserved closing phenylalanine or tryptophan, this is likely a read error. This chain joins TRBV7-9 and TRBJ2-5; TRBD2 is a possible D gene (5 bases). Germline CDR1 SEHNR, CDR2 FQNEAQ (reference sequence). Between the trimmed V and J ends, which lost 2 bases and 7 bases, there was a span of 14 bases. The CDR3 length is 14 residues. The CDR3 DNA sequence: TGTGCCAGCAGCTTAAAAAGCGGCGCGCTGACCCAGTACTTA. Translation: CASSLKSGALTQYL.

Of note for this clonotype: A much larger clonotype is one base distant, so this may be a read error. The chain couples TRBV20-1 to TRBJ2-3; 7 nucleotides agree with TRBD2. Trimming at V came to 8 bases and at J to 6 bases, leaving 11 bases not matched to a gene. The CDR3 sequence is 13 residues long. Germline-derived CDR1 and CDR2 are DFQATT and SNEGSKA (reference sequence). CDR3 nucleotide sequence: TGCAGTATCAGAGCGGGATTTGCGGATACGCAGTATTTT. Its protein is CSIRAGFADTQYF.

This chain joins TRBV5-1 and TRBJ2-7; D could derive from TRBD1 or TRBD2 (6 bases each). The CDR3 contains 17 residues. Trimming pared 1 base from V and 3 bases from J, leaving 20 bases between. Germline V gene lookup returns CDR1 SGHRS and CDR2 YFSETQ. CDR3 sequence reads: CASSLKGGLELHYEQYF. The CDR3 coding sequence is TGCGCCAGCAGCTTGAAAGGGGGACTGGAATTACACTACGAGCAGTACTTC.

The V gene is TRBV4-2, the J gene TRBJ2-7; TRBD2 aligns across 10 bases. The germline V gene has CDR1 LGHNA and CDR2 YNFKEQ. V was pared by 0 bases and J by 1 base, with 9 bases of the junction left unmatched. This CDR3 region has 18 residues. For the CDR3, the DNA is TGTGCCAGCAGCCAAGAGGGCGGGCTAGCGGGAGTTTCCTACGAGCAGTACTTC. It translates to CASSQEGGLAGVSYEQYF.

Comments on this clonotype: One end of the junction fails to match germline, which may point to a read error. The V and J genes are TRBV20-1 and TRBJ2-7, with unresolved D. The CDR3 runs 14 residues. The germline gives CDR1 DFQATT, CDR2 SNEGSKA (reference sequence). The CDR3 DNA is TGCGGTGCTAGATCCGTCCTAGGTACCTACGAGCAGTACTTC. Protein product: CGARSVLGTYEQYF.

The CDR3 spells CASKTGETQYF. CDR3 bases: TGTGCCAGCAAAACAGGAGAGACCCAGTACTTC. V usage is TRBV11-1 and J usage is TRBJ2-5; possibly TRBD1 for D (5 bases). Germline CDR1 SGHAT, CDR2 FQDESV (reference sequence). This CDR3 has 11 residues. V was pared by 7 bases and J by 4 bases, with 7 bases between.

The chain combines TRBV3-1 with TRBJ2-5; 7 nucleotides line up with TRBD2. This CDR3 has 18 residues. The V segment lost 0 bases and the J segment 4 bases; nucleotides outside the gene matches: 14. CDR1 and CDR2 from the germline V gene are LGHDT and YNNKEL (reference sequence). The DNA for the CDR3 is TGTGCCAGCAGCCAAGATTCCCGATGGGGAGGGAAAGGAGAGACCCAGTACTTC. Its protein product is CASSQDSRWGGKGETQYF.

This clonotype came up once. The chain couples TRBV7-9 to TRBJ2-5, with 13 bases aligning to TRBD2. The J call is doubtful: the DNA matches TRBJ2-3 better. Germline CDR1 reads SEHNR; CDR2 reads FQNEAQ (reference sequence). The CDR3 loop spans 16 amino acids. The CDR3, as DNA: TGTGCCAGCAGCTTATACCACGGGACTAGCGGGACTAGTCAGTATTTT. This translates into CASSLYHGTSGTSQYF.

Notes on this clonotype: This sequence may be a read error, since a much larger clone differs from it by one base. V is TRBV28 and J is TRBJ1-1; D unclear. The CDR3 runs 11 residues. The germline gives CDR1 MDHEN, CDR2 SYDVKM. The CDR3 nucleotides are TGTGCCAGCAGTAGTACCGGGCAAGCTTCCTTT. Its protein is CASSSTGQASF. The whole variable domain, remainder taken from reference TRBV28 and TRBJ1-1, is DVKVTQSSRYLVKRTGEKVFLECVQDMDHENMFWYRQDPGLGLRLIYFSYDVKMKEKGDIPEGYSVSREKKERFSLILESASTNQTSMYLCASSSTGQASFGQGTRLTVV.

The table lists this clonotype with a few counts. This sequence joins TRBV10-3 and TRBJ2-5; D unclear. The CDR3 sequence is 13 residues long. V was shortened by 6 bases and J by 6 bases, with 14 bases between the two germline ends. CDR1 ENHRY and CDR2 SYGVKD come from the germline V gene. The CDR3 loop reads CAISRAFGQTQYF. The CDR3 coding sequence is TGTGCCATCAGCCGGGCCTTCGGACAGACCCAGTACTTC.

This clonotype has just a few counts. This chain connects TRBV7-2 to TRBJ2-7, with 8 bases lining up with TRBD1. The CDR3 covers 15 residues. In germline, CDR1 is SGHTA, CDR2 FQGNSA. After removal of 1 base from V and 3 bases from J, the junction contained 5 bases not matched to a gene. CDR3 coding DNA: TGTGCCAGCAGCTTAGGCGGACAGGGACTCTACGAGCAGTACTTC. It codes for CASSLGGQGLYEQYF.

The J gene is TRBJ1-5, the V gene TRBV20-1, with 9 bases identical to TRBD1. This CDR3 contains 16 residues. Germline CDR1 DFQATT, CDR2 SNEGSKA (reference sequence). After removal of 1 base from V and 6 bases from J, the junction contained 10 bases not matched to a gene. The CDR3 DNA reads TGCAGTGCTAGAGGCCGGGACAGGGTTTTTGCTCAGCCCCAGCATTTT. Its translation: CSARGRDRVFAQPQHF.

As to this clonotype: A read error may produce the germline difference seen at one junction end. The chain couples TRBV28 to TRBJ2-5; D uncertain. The CDR3 extends over 12 amino acids. CDR1 is MDHEN, CDR2 SYDVKM, per germline. In DNA, the CDR3 is TGTGCCAGCAGGAGATCCCAAGATACCCAGTACTTC. It yields the protein CASRRSQDTQYF.

This clonotype was observed a single time. The J gene is TRBJ2-7, the V gene TRBV27; TRBD2 matches 8 bases. After removal of 8 bases from V and 6 bases from J, the junction contained 15 bases not matched to a gene. Germline V gene lookup returns CDR1 MNHEY and CDR2 SMNVEV (reference sequence). The CDR3 spans 15 residues. CDR3 nucleotides: TGTGCCAGCGGCAAACAAGGGGCGGGGGGACTCGAGCAGTACTTC. Its translation: CASGKQGAGGLEQYF.

This clonotype was counted at least ten times. The chain recombines TRBV27 with TRBJ1-5, with D maybe TRBD1 (5 bases). Trimming removed 5 bases at V and 4 bases at J, with 12 bases between. This CDR3 spans 14 amino acids. Germline V lookup: CDR1 MNHEY, CDR2 SMNVEV (reference sequence). The CDR3 coding sequence is TGTGCCAGCAGTCCCGACAGATTTAATCAGCCCCAGCATTTT. Protein: CASSPDRFNQPQHF.

For this clonotype: A single base separates this from a much larger clone, so it may be a read error. The conserved final phenylalanine or tryptophan is absent from the CDR3, which likely points to a read error. This chain links TRBV15 with TRBJ2-7, with D perhaps matching TRBD1 (5 bases). This CDR3 has 15 amino acids. Per germline, CDR1 LNHNV and CDR2 YYDKDF (reference sequence). V lost 0 bases, J lost 2 bases, and 11 bases lay in between. CDR3 region: CATSRDRHRTYEQYS. CDR3 coding DNA: TGTGCCACCAGCAGAGATCGTCACAGGACCTACGAGCAGTACTCC.

This clonotype was recorded at least ten times. This chain uses TRBV27 with TRBJ2-7; D uncertain. This CDR3 region has 13 residues. CDR1 is MNHEY, CDR2 SMNVEV, per germline (reference sequence). Trimming cost V 3 bases and J 1 base, with 7 bases left between them. The CDR3 region is CASSFGQSYEQYF. The DNA for the CDR3 is TGTGCCAGCAGTTTTGGGCAGTCCTACGAGCAGTACTTC.

Worth noting for this clonotype: A much bigger clone sits one base away, suggesting this may be a read error. The chain joins TRBV6-5 to TRBJ2-2; 7 nucleotides align to TRBD1. From germline, CDR1 is MNHEY and CDR2 SVGAGI. The length of the CDR3 is 15 residues. Trimming removed 1 base from V and 4 bases from J; junction bases left unmatched: 3. In DNA, the CDR3 is TGTGCCAGCAGTTACTTCGACAGGGTCACCGGGGAGCTGTTTTTT. Translation: CASSYFDRVTGELFF.

The chain links TRBV29-1 to TRBJ1-2; D is unresolved. Looked up from germline, CDR1 is SQVTM and CDR2 is ANQGSEA. The CDR3 is made up of 13 amino acids. Trimming took off 4 bases at V and 0 bases at J, with 9 bases between the two ends. The CDR3 loop reads CSVGGQTNYGYTF. The CDR3 DNA reads TGCAGCGTTGGAGGGCAGACTAACTATGGCTACACCTTC.

This clonotype was picked up a small number of times. The chain joins TRBV20-1 to TRBJ2-7, with D perhaps matching TRBD1 (6 bases). Germline V lookup: CDR1 DFQATT, CDR2 SNEGSKA (reference sequence). V lost 1 base, J lost 1 base, and 8 bases lay in between. The CDR3 extends over 13 amino acids. The CDR3 region is CSARAQGSYEQYF. CDR3 bases: TGCAGTGCTAGAGCCCAGGGGTCCTACGAGCAGTACTTC.

Note on this clonotype: This sequence may be a read error, since a much larger clone differs from it by one base. V gene TRBV27 combines with J gene TRBJ1-2; 8 bases map to TRBD1. Germline CDR1 reads MNHEY; CDR2 reads SMNVEV (reference sequence). The trim removed 11 bases at V and 4 bases at J, leaving 12 bases unmatched. This CDR3 is built from 14 residues. The CDR3 DNA reads TGTGCCGGCGGCCAAGACAGGGGCGGCTATGGCTACACCTTC. It is translated as CAGGQDRGGYGYTF.

The chain is built from TRBV3-1 and TRBJ1-3; no clear D gene. The germline V and J ends were trimmed by 9 bases and 3 bases, with 6 bases remaining between them. Per the germline V gene, CDR1 is LGHDT and CDR2 is YNNKEL (reference sequence). This CDR3 contains 11 residues. The CDR3 here is CASRGGNTIYF. DNA of the CDR3: TGTGCCAGTCGGGGTGGAAACACCATATATTTT. Full variable domain (remainder filled in from reference TRBV3-1 and TRBJ1-3): DTAVSQTPKYLVTQMGNDKSIKCEQNLGHDTMYWYKQDSKKFLKIMFSYNNKELIINETVPNRFSPKSPDKAHLNLHINSLELGDSAVYFCASRGGNTIYFGEGSWLTVV.

The chain uses TRBV2 and TRBJ1-1; a possible D gene is TRBD1 (5 bases). Germline CDR1 reads SNHLY; CDR2 reads FYNNEI. The CDR3 is 13 residues long. V lost 9 bases and J 2 bases, leaving 13 bases between the germline ends. The CDR3, as DNA: TGTGCCAGGGGGGACGCGGGTAACACTGAAGCTTTCTTT. Its protein is CARGDAGNTEAFF. The full variable domain, completed using reference TRBV2 and TRBJ1-1, is EPEVTQTPSHQVTQMGQEVILRCVPISNHLYFYWYRQILGQKVEFLVSFYNNEISEKSEIFDDQFSVERPDGSNFTLKIRSTKLEDSAMYFCARGDAGNTEAFFGQGTRLTVV.

The rearrangement uses TRBV28 and TRBJ2-7; D is ambiguous. The CDR3 consists of 13 residues. With 2 bases removed from V and 6 bases from J, the gap between germline ends came to 11 bases. Germline lookup yields CDR1 MDHEN and CDR2 SYDVKM. The DNA of the CDR3 is TGTGCCAGCAGTTTACTTCAGGTTGGCGAGCAGTACTTC. This sequence encodes CASSLLQVGEQYF.

This clonotype was counted at least ten times. The V gene is TRBV27, the J gene TRBJ2-7; D unresolved. This CDR3 is 13 amino acids long. The germline V gene encodes CDR1 MNHEY and CDR2 SMNVEV (reference sequence). The V gene lost 4 bases and the J gene lost 4 bases, with 11 bases spanning the gap. CDR3 protein: CASSYSLRYEQYF. In DNA form, the CDR3 reads TGTGCCAGCAGTTATAGCCTTAGGTACGAGCAGTACTTC.

This clonotype was observed at least ten times. The genes are TRBV6-2 or TRBV6-3 and TRBJ1-1; no clear D gene. The germline V gene has CDR1 MNHEY and CDR2 SVGEGT. V lost 2 bases and J 3 bases, leaving 10 bases between the germline ends. The CDR3 consists of 14 residues. Written as DNA, the CDR3 is TGTGCCAGCAGTTACAACACCGGTCACACTGAAGCTTTCTTT. Translating it yields CASSYNTGHTEAFF.

This clonotype has just a few counts. The chain recombines TRBV5-1 with TRBJ1-2; TRBD1 might be the D (5 bases). Trimming removed 3 bases at V and 4 bases at J, with 13 bases between. This CDR3 has 14 residues. Germline V gene sequence: CDR1 SGHRS, CDR2 YFSETQ. CDR3 nucleotide sequence: TGCGCCAGCAGCTCGGGGGACCGGAGCTATGGCTACACCTTC. Its translation is CASSSGDRSYGYTF.

V gene TRBV20-1 combines with J gene TRBJ1-2; D not resolved. Looked up from germline, CDR1 is DFQATT and CDR2 is SNEGSKA (reference sequence). Trimming took off 3 bases at V and 3 bases at J, with 5 bases between the two ends. The CDR3 sequence is 11 residues long. Written as DNA, the CDR3 is TGCAGTGCTAGGGCGGACTATGGCTACACCTTC. It specifies CSARADYGYTF.

This clonotype has more than one count but fewer than ten. This chain joins TRBV6-2 or TRBV6-3 and TRBJ2-7, with 7 bases identical to TRBD2. The CDR3 totals 13 residues. V shed 10 bases, J shed 0 bases, and the junction held 6 bases outside the gene matches. CDR1 and CDR2 (germline): MNHEY, SVGEGT. CDR3 loop: CATSGGASYEQYF. The CDR3 DNA reads as TGTGCCACCTCGGGGGGTGCCTCCTACGAGCAGTACTTC.

In regard to this clonotype: It may be a read error: a sequence one base away is much more abundant. This sequence joins TRBV7-9 and TRBJ2-1; 7 bases align to TRBD2. V trimming: 1 base; J trimming: 10 bases; junction bases outside the gene matches: 1. Germline assignment: CDR1 SEHNR and CDR2 FQNEAQ (reference sequence). The CDR3 contains 12 residues. In nucleotides, the CDR3 is TGTGCCAGCAGCTTAGGGGACTACGAGCAGTTCTTC. This encodes CASSLGDYEQFF.